The 4 T cell receptor beta chains given below trace back to one sample, sequenced in a study of T cell repertoires in ileal Crohn's disease. Clones were read by immunoSEQ multiplex PCR, and TCRdb kept only the in-frame ones, dropping some. The sample includes around 33,000 clones, around 80% of them seen just once. The sequencing sample was made of ileal tissue. Receptors originate from an adult with Crohn's disease.

This chain joins TRBV25-1 and TRBJ2-5; possible D gene TRBD1, 6 bases. The germline V gene encodes CDR1 MGHDK and CDR2 SYGVNS. V lost 7 bases, J lost 5 bases, and 17 bases lay in between. This CDR3 is built from 14 residues. The CDR3 protein is CASTSRGWGETQYF. The CDR3 region has the DNA TGTGCCAGCACTTCCAGGGGATGGGGGGAGACCCAGTACTTC.

J is TRBJ2-3 and V is TRBV5-1; D not resolved. The CDR3 length is 15 residues. Germline lookup yields CDR1 SGHRS and CDR2 YFSETQ. The V gene lost 0 bases and the J gene lost 6 bases, with 14 bases spanning the gap. CDR3 loop: CASSLDGVAADTQYF. CDR3 nucleotide sequence: TGCGCCAGCAGCTTGGATGGAGTGGCGGCGGATACGCAGTATTTT.

As for this clone: The junction departs from germline at one end; a sequencing error may be responsible. The rearrangement uses TRBV7-2 and TRBJ1-2; 8 nucleotides align to TRBD1. This CDR3 is built from 14 residues. The germline gives CDR1 SGHTA, CDR2 FQGNSA. The CDR3: CASSFNSPGQAKFF. CDR3 DNA: TGTGCCAGCAGCTTCAATAGTCCGGGACAGGCCAAATTCTTC.

The chain recombines TRBV5-1 with TRBJ2-7, with D perhaps TRBD2 (6 bases). Looked up from germline, CDR1 is SGHRS and CDR2 is YFSETQ. Trimming stripped 0 bases from V and 4 bases from J, with 17 bases between. The CDR3 runs 16 residues. Here the CDR3 DNA reads TGCGCCAGCAGCTTGGAAGGACTAAATTCTCTTTACGAGCAGTACTTC. It codes for CASSLEGLNSLYEQYF.